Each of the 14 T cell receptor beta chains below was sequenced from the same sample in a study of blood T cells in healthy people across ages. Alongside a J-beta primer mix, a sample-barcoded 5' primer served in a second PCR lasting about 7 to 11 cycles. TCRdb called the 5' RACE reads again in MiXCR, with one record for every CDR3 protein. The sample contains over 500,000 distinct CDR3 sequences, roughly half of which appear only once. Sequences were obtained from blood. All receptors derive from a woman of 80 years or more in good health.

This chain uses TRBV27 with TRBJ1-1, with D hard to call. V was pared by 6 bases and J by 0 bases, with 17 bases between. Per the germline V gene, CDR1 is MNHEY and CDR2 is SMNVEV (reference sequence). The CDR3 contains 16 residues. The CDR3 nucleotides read TGTGCCAGCAGGAAGGGTATGGACCCCATGAACACTGAAGCTTTCTTT. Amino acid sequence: CASRKGMDPMNTEAFF.

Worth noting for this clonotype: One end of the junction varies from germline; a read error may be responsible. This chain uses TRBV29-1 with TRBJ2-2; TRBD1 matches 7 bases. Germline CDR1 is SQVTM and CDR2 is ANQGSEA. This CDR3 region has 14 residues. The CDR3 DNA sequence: TGCAGCGCTGAAGGGGGACAGTTCACCGGGGAGCTGTTTTTT. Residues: CSAEGGQFTGELFF.

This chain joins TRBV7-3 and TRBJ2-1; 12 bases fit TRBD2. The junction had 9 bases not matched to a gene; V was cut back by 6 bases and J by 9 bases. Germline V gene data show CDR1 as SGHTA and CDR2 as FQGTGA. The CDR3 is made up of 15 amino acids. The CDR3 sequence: CASSPRLAGVGEQFF. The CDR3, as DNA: TGTGCCAGCAGTCCCCGACTAGCGGGAGTCGGTGAGCAGTTCTTC.

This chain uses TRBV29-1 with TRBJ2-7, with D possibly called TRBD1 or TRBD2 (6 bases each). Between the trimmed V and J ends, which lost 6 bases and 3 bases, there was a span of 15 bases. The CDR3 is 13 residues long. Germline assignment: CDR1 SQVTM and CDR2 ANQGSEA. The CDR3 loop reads CSVDREGGYEQYF. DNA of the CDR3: TGCAGCGTGGACAGAGAGGGGGGCTACGAGCAGTACTTC.

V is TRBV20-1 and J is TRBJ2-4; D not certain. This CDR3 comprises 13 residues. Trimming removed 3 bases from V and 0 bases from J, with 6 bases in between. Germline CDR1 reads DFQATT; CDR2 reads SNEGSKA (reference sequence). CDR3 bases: TGCAGTGCTAGCGGGTTAGCCAAAAACATTCAGTACTTC. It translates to CSASGLAKNIQYF.

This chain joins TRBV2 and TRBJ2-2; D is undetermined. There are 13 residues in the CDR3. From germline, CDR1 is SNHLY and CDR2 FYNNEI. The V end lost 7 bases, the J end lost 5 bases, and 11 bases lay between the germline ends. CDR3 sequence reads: CASIRVPTGELFF. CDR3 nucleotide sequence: TGTGCCAGCATTAGGGTTCCAACCGGGGAGCTGTTTTTT.

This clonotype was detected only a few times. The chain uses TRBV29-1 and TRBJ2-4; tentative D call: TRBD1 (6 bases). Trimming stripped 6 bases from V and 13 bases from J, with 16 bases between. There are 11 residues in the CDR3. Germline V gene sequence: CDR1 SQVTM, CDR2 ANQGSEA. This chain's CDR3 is CSVVAPGEQYF. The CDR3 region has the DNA TGCAGCGTCGTCGCCCCAGGGGAGCAGTACTTC.

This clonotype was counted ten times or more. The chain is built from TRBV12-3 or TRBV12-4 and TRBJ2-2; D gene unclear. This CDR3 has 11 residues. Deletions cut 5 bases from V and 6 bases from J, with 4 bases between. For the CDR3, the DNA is TGTGCCAGCAGTCGTCCCGGGGAGCTGTTTTTT. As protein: CASSRPGELFF.

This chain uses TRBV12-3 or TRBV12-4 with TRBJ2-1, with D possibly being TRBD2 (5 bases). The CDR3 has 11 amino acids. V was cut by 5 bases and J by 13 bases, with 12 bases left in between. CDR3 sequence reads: CASSLWETQFF. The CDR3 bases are TGTGCCAGCAGTCTGTGGGAGACCCAGTTCTTC.

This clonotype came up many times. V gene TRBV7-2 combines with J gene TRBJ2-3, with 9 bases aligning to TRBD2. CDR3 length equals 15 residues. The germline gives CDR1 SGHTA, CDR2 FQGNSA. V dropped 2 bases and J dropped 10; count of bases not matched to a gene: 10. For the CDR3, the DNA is TGTGCCAGCAGCTTAATAGCGGGGGAGAAGAACGCGCAGTATTTT. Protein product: CASSLIAGEKNAQYF. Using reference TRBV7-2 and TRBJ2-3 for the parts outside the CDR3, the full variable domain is GAGVSQSPSNKVTEKGKDVELRCDPISGHTALYWYRQSLGQGLEFLIYFQGNSAPDKSGLPSDRFSAERTGGSVSTLTIQRTQQEDSAVYLCASSLIAGEKNAQYFGPGTRLTVL.

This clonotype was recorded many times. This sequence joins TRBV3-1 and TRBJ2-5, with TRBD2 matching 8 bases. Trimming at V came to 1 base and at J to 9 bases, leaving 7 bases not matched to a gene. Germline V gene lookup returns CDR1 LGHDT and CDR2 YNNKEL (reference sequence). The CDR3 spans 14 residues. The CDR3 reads CASSQGLREGSQYF. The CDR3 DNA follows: TGTGCCAGCAGCCAAGGGTTACGGGAGGGGTCCCAGTACTTC.

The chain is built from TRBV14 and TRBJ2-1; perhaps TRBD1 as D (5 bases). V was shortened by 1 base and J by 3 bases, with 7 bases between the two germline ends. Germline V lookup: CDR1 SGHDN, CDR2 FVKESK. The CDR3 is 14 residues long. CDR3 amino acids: CASSQAGYYNEQFF. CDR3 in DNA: TGTGCCAGCAGCCAAGCAGGGTACTACAATGAGCAGTTCTTC. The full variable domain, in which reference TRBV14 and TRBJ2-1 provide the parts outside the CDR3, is EAGVTQFPSHSVIEKGQTVTLRCDPISGHDNLYWYRRVMGKEIKFLLHFVKESKQDESGMPNNRFLAERTGGTYSTLKVQPAELEDSGVYFCASSQAGYYNEQFFGPGTRLTVL.

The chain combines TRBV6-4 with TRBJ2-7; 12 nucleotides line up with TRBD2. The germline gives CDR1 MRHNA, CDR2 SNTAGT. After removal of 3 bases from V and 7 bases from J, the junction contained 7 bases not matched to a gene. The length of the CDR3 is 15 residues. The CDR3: CASSETTSGGNEQYF. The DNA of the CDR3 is TGTGCCAGCAGTGAAACGACTAGCGGGGGCAATGAGCAGTACTTC.

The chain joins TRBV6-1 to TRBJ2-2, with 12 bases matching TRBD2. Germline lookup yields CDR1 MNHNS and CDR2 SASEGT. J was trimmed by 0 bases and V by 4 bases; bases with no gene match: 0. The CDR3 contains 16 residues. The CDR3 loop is CASSASGRANTGELFF. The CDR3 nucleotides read TGTGCCAGCAGTGCTAGCGGGAGGGCGAACACCGGGGAGCTGTTTTTT.